Below are 5 T cell receptor beta chains sequenced from a single sample in a study of identical twins. TCRdb independently ran MiXCR on the 5' RACE reads; one entry per CDR3 protein. The top ten hold about 1.5% of the sample, which has some 900,000 distinct CDR3 sequences, around an eighth seen once. These data also featured in a second study, about yellow fever vaccine responses in identical twins.

Sequenced: PBMCs. These receptors all stem from a young woman in good health.

Details on this clonotype: This sequence may be a read error, since a much larger clone differs from it by one base. The chain is built from TRBV29-1 and TRBJ2-1, with D possibly being TRBD1 (5 bases). V lost 5 bases to trimming and J lost 7 bases, with 15 bases between them. CDR1 is SQVTM, CDR2 ANQGSEA, per germline. This CDR3 spans 13 amino acids. CDR3 coding DNA: TGCAGCGTTCAGTCCAGGGTGACGAATGAGCAGTTCTTC. It encodes CSVQSRVTNEQFF.

This rearrangement joins TRBV14 to TRBJ2-1; a weak D match, TRBD2 (6 bases). This CDR3 is built from 13 residues. In germline, CDR1 is SGHDN, CDR2 FVKESK. V lost 1 base and J lost 8, with 9 bases in between. The CDR3 loop is CASSQARGYEQFF. The CDR3 DNA sequence: TGTGCCAGCAGCCAAGCTCGGGGGTATGAGCAGTTCTTC.

The chain carries TRBV11-2 and TRBJ2-7, with a possible D match to TRBD2 (7 bases). Germline CDR1 and CDR2: SGHAT and FQNNGV. The V gene lost 7 bases and the J gene lost 3 bases, with 16 bases spanning the gap. The length of the CDR3 is 14 residues. Here the CDR3 reads CASTKGGPNYEQYF. CDR3 in DNA: TGTGCCAGCACCAAGGGGGGGCCAAACTACGAGCAGTACTTC.

There are a few counts of this clonotype. The chain is built from TRBV3-1 and TRBJ2-7, with 8 bases fitting TRBD1. With V trimmed by 3 bases and J by 4 bases, 8 bases remained unmatched. This CDR3 has 15 amino acids. The germline CDR1 and CDR2 sequences are LGHDT and YNNKEL (reference sequence). The CDR3 loop reads CASSQGRTGLYEQYF. The CDR3 DNA is TGTGCCAGCAGCCAGGGCAGGACAGGGTTATACGAGCAGTACTTC.

The chain couples TRBV7-6 to TRBJ2-1; 8 bases are a match to TRBD2. The CDR3 runs 16 residues. CDR1 is SGHVS, CDR2 FNYEAQ, per germline. V lost 5 bases to trimming and J lost 3 bases; unmatched junction nucleotides: 9. The CDR3 is CASSPRTSPIYNEQFF. The CDR3, as DNA: TGTGCCAGCAGCCCCCGGACTAGCCCAATCTACAATGAGCAGTTCTTC.